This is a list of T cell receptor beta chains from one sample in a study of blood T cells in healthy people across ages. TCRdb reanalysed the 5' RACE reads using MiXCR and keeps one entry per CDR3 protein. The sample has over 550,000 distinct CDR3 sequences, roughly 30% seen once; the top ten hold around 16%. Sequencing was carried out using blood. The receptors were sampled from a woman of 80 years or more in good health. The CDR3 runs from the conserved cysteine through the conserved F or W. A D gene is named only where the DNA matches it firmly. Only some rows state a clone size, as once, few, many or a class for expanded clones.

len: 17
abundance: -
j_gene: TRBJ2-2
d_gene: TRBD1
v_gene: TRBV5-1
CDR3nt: TGCGCCAGCAGCTTGTATCGGGACAGCCCGAACACCGGGGAGCTGTTTTTT
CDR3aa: CASSLYRDSPNTGELFF

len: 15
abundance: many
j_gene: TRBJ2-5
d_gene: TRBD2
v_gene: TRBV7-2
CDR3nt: TGTGCCAGCAGCTTAGTACGGGGGGGCGTGGAGACCCAGTACTTC
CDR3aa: CASSLVRGGVETQYF

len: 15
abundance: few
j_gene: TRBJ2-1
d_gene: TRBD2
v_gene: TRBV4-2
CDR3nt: TGTGCCAGCAGCCAATTAGCGGGCACCACCAATGGGCAGTTCTTC
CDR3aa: CASSQLAGTTNGQFF

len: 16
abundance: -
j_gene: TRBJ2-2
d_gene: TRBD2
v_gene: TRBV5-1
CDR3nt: TGCGCCAGCAGCCGCGGGACTAGCGGAAACACCGGGGAGCTGTTTTTT
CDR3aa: CASSRGTSGNTGELFF

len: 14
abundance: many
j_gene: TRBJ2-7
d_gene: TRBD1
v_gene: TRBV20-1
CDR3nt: TGCAGTGCGGGGACAGGGGGCGCCGGCTACGAGCAGTACTTC
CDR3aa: CSAGTGGAGYEQYF

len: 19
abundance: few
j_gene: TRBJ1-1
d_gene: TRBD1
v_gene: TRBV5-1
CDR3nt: TGCGCCAGCAGCACCCAAACAGGGGGCGGCGGTTATATGAACACTGAAGCTTTCTTT
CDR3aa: CASSTQTGGGGYMNTEAFF

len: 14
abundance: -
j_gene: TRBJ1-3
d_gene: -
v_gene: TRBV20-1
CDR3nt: TGCAGTACGAGGGACGACCTCTCTGGAAACACCATATATTTT
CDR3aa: CSTRDDLSGNTIYF

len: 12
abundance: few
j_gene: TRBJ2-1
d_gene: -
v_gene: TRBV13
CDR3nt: TGTGCCAGCAGCTTGGTTAGGGGTGAGCAGTTCTTC
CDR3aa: CASSLVRGEQFF

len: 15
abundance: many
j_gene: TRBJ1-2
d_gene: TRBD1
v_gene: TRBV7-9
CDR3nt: TGTGCCAGCAGCTCTACCGGGGACAGGGCCTATGGCTACACCTTC
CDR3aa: CASSSTGDRAYGYTF

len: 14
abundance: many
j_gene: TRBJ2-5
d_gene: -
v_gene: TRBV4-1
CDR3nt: TGCGCCAGCAGCCAAGACCCCCAGGAAGAGACCCAGTACTTC
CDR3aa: CASSQDPQEETQYF

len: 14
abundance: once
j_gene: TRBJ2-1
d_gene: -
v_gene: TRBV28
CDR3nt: TGTGCCAGCACGACTCTCTCCTCCTACAATGAGCAGTTCTTC
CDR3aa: CASTTLSSYNEQFF

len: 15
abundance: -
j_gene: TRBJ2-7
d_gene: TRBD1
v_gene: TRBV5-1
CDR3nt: TGCGTCAGCGGCTCCACAGGGGGAAAATCCGACGAGCAGTACTTC
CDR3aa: CVSGSTGGKSDEQYF

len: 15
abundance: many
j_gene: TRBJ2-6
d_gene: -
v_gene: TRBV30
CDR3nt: TGTGCCTGGATAACAGGAAACTCTGGGGCCAACGTCCTGACTTTC
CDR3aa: CAWITGNSGANVLTF

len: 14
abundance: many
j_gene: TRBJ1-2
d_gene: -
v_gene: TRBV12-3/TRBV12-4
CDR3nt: TGTGCCAGCAGTTTAATGGCAGGGAGAGGTGGCTACACCTTC
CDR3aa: CASSLMAGRGGYTF

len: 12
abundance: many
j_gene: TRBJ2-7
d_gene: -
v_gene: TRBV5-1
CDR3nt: TGCGCCAGCAGCTTTGCCAACTACGAGCAGTACTTC
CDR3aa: CASSFANYEQYF

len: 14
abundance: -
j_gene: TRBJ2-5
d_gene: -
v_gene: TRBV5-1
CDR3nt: TGCGCCAGCAGCTTGGGTGGGGGCCACGAGACCCAGTACTTC
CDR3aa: CASSLGGGHETQYF

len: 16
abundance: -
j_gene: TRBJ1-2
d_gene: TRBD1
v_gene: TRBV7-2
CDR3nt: TGTGCCAGCAGCTTGGCCGGGACAGGGAACCTCTATGGCTACACCTTC
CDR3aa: CASSLAGTGNLYGYTF

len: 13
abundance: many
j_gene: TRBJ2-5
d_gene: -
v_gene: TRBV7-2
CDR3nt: TGTGCCAGCAGCGGGGGGGCCTGGGAGACCCAGTACTTC
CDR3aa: CASSGGAWETQYF

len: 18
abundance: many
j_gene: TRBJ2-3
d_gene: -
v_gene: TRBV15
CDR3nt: TGTGCCACCAGCAGAGATTACGACTTCACGGCTAGCACAGATACGCAGTATTTT
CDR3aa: CATSRDYDFTASTDTQYF

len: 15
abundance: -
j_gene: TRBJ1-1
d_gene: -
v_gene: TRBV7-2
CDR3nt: TGTGCCAGCAGCGCCAGGGGAGGCGGGTTCACTGAAGCTTTCTTT
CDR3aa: CASSARGGGFTEAFF

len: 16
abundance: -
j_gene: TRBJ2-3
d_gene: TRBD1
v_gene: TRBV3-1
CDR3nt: TGTGCCAGCAGCCCTCAGGACAGGGGGTTCACAGATACGCAGTATTTT
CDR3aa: CASSPQDRGFTDTQYF

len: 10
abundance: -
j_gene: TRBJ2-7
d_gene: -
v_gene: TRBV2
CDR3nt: TGTGCCAGCAAGGGGAATGAGCAGTACTTC
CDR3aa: CASKGNEQYF

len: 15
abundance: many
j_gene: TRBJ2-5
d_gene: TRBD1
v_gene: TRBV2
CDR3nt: TGTGCCAGCAGTGAAGACAGGGGGCTGGACGAGACCCAGTACTTC
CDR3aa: CASSEDRGLDETQYF

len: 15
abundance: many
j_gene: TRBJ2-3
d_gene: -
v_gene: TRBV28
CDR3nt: TGTGCCACCTCACCGGCGTCGGGGGGCGCAGATACGCAGTATTTT
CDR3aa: CATSPASGGADTQYF

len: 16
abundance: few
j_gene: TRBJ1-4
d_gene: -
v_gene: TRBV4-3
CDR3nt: TGCGCCAGCAGCCAAGACGTGGGGACAACTAATGAAAAACTGTTTTTT
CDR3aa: CASSQDVGTTNEKLFF

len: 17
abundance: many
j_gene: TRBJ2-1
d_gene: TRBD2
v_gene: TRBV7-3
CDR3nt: TGTGCCAGCAGCTTAACGTCTCTAGGACTAGCGGAGACTGAGCAGTTCTTC
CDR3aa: CASSLTSLGLAETEQFF

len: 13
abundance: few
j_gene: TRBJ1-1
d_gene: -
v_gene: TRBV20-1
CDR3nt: TGCAGTGCTTTTACAGGGTACGAAGGTGAAGCTTTCTTT
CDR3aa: CSAFTGYEGEAFF